Included here is one TCR beta chain sequence, with context. What it binds is unknown. This specimen belongs to a study of cytomegalovirus exposure and HLA in healthy donors. About the research overall: It was reported in a later analysis that the 90 to 150 validation repertoires used the same platform as the 500 to 700 first-cohort repertoires.

Separate from the approximately 670-subject first cohort, the roughly 120-subject validation cohort was the one that the donors belonged to. The study's findings and limits: Cytomegalovirus-associated TCR beta chains were listed, numbering under 200. Reportedly, diagnosis of cytomegalovirus status by the classifier showed high specificity and sensitivity.

The assay was immunoSEQ multiplex PCR, and TCRdb's table has in-frame clones only and misses some. The table lists under 250,000 clones, approximately 90% of them singletons. The sequence was obtained from a woman aged 18-29 years in good health and CMV-seronegative. What was sequenced was PBMCs.

The CDR3 loop reads CSVARSVNPEAFF. The CDR3 DNA reads TGCAGCGTTGCTCGAAGCGTCAACCCTGAAGCTTTCTTT. The rearrangement uses TRBV29-1 and TRBJ1-1; D gene ambiguous. CDR1 is SQVTM and CDR2 is ANQGSEA in the germline V gene. This CDR3 region has 13 residues. Trimming removed 4 bases from V and 6 bases from J, with 15 bases in between.